These 10 T cell receptor beta chains were all obtained from the same sample, sequenced in a study of cytomegalovirus exposure and HLA in healthy donors. Method: immunoSEQ multiplex PCR; TCRdb's copy keeps in-frame clones and lacks some. Here the sample spans 150,000 to 170,000 clones, around nine tenths being singletons. Sequenced: PBMCs. The receptor source for this set is a man aged 18 to 30 in good health and CMV-seropositive.

This chain joins TRBV6-5 and TRBJ1-3; no clear D gene. The CDR3 totals 15 residues. Between the trimmed V and J ends, which lost 8 bases and 4 bases, there was a span of 18 bases. CDR1 and CDR2 (germline): MNHEY, SVGAGI. In DNA, the CDR3 is TGTGCCAGCGGAACTGTGAGGGTTGGAGGAAACACCATATATTTT. Residues: CASGTVRVGGNTIYF.

The DNA for the CDR3 is TGTGCCTGGAGTGTTAGCGGCAGCTCCTACGAGCAGTACTTC. Translated: CAWSVSGSSYEQYF. The V and J genes are TRBV30 and TRBJ2-7, with a possible D match to TRBD2 (6 bases). V was clipped by 0 bases and J by 0 bases, with 9 bases between them. Germline V lookup: CDR1 GTSNPN, CDR2 SVGIG (reference sequence). The CDR3 has 14 amino acids.

The chain links TRBV7-3 to TRBJ2-3; unclear D gene. V lost 5 bases to trimming and J lost 3 bases, with 9 bases between them. The CDR3 consists of 13 residues. Germline V gives CDR1 SGHTA, CDR2 FQGTGA. The CDR3 reads CASSRDSTDTQYF. The CDR3 coding sequence is TGTGCCAGCAGCCGCGACTCGACAGATACGCAGTATTTT.

The V gene is TRBV29-1, the J gene TRBJ2-7, with D perhaps matching TRBD1 (6 bases). This CDR3 spans 14 amino acids. The V gene lost 5 bases and the J gene lost 2 bases, with 16 bases spanning the gap. Germline V gene lookup returns CDR1 SQVTM and CDR2 ANQGSEA. The CDR3 loop is CSVLGGRGTYEQYF. The CDR3 DNA is TGCAGCGTTTTAGGGGGAAGAGGGACCTACGAGCAGTACTTC.

The CDR3 protein is CSVEDSGARPSNYGYTF. CDR3 DNA: TGCAGCGTTGAAGATAGTGGGGCCCGCCCCTCCAACTATGGCTACACCTTC. The chain combines TRBV29-1 with TRBJ1-2; TRBD1 is a possible D gene (5 bases). The CDR3 runs 17 residues. V lost 0 bases to trimming and J lost 2 bases, with 19 bases between them. The germline V gene encodes CDR1 SQVTM and CDR2 ANQGSEA.

CDR3 protein: CAISESGNQPQHF. As DNA, the CDR3 is TGTGCCATCAGTGAGTCCGGCAATCAGCCCCAGCATTTT. The chain employs TRBV10-3 and TRBJ1-5; D call uncertain. V was trimmed by 0 bases and J by 2 bases, leaving 2 bases between them. The CDR3 has 13 residues. From germline, CDR1 is ENHRY and CDR2 SYGVKD.

This chain links TRBV5-6 with TRBJ1-1, with TRBD1 as a possible D gene (6 bases). With 2 bases removed from V and 0 bases from J, the gap between germline ends came to 17 bases. The germline gives CDR1 SGHDT, CDR2 YYEEEE. CDR3 size: 17 residues. CDR3 loop: CASSLRQEEGLNTEAFF. Here the CDR3 DNA reads TGTGCCAGCAGCTTACGACAGGAAGAGGGGCTGAACACTGAAGCTTTCTTT.

This chain connects TRBV7-2 to TRBJ2-7, with D perhaps TRBD2 (5 bases). Germline assignment: CDR1 SGHTA and CDR2 FQGNSA. This CDR3 contains 13 residues. V was pared by 5 bases and J by 3 bases, with 11 bases between. DNA for the CDR3: TGTGCCAGCAGCAACCACCGGGGCTACGAGCAGTACTTC. It yields the protein CASSNHRGYEQYF.

Concerning this clone: The DNA is omitted, as the CDR3 cannot be located on it reliably, and the CDR3 follows TCRdb's listing. The CDR3 loop reads CSVARGNRVHF. V gene TRBV29-1 combines with J gene TRBJ2-5; whether TRBD1, the table's D call, matches the DNA was not checked. From its first to its last residue, the CDR3 has 11 amino acids. The germline V gene has CDR1 SQVTM and CDR2 ANQGSEA.

The V gene is TRBV15, the J gene TRBJ2-1, with D possibly being TRBD1 (5 bases). The CDR3 is 16 amino acids. Germline V gives CDR1 LNHNV, CDR2 YYDKDF (reference sequence). V gave up 0 bases and J gave up 6 bases, with 15 bases separating them. The CDR3 nucleotides read TGTGCCACCAGCAGAGATTTGGCAGGGTGGGGCAATGAGCAGTTCTTC. This codes for CATSRDLAGWGNEQFF.